This T cell receptor (beta chain) was identified during a study of regulatory T cells in long-lasting Graves disease. The study, taken as a whole, reports: Results may be inaccurate due to the small sample size. Persistent patients had more shared public clonotypes (around 2,500) than new patients (about 880).

As for this clonotype: Its target is unknown.

Time point defined: persistent/refractory GD, antithyroid drugs over 5 years with positive TRAb. Extracted RNA from PBMCs served as the source of the TCR library. CDR3 regions were amplified by Arm-PCR using iRepertoire HTBI primers to build TCR beta libraries. In the authors' workflow: Segment identification across samples yielded around 60 TRBV and more than twelve TRBJ segments. TCRdb redid the calling of the multiplex PCR reads with MiXCR, one entry per CDR3 protein. TCRdb's processing, not the authors' own work, is the source of the V and J calls. This sample carries around 400,000 distinct CDR3 sequences, roughly a fifth of them seen once, and the ten largest clones take around 15%. Looked up from germline, CDR1 is SGHRS and CDR2 is YFSETQ. The CDR3 has 16 residues. Unmatched junction bases numbered 8, after V lost 2 bases and J lost 6 bases.

This chain connects TRBV5-1 to TRBJ2-2; 9 positions match TRBD1. The material sequenced was peripheral blood mononuclear cells (PBMCs), taken when the disease was refractory, from a patient treated with antithyroid drugs. The origin of this receptor is a female donor with Graves disease. The CDR3 sequence: CASSLNRGRPPGELFF. The CDR3 coding sequence is TGCGCCAGCAGCTTAAACAGGGGGCGTCCACCCGGGGAGCTGTTTTTT. Based on the CDR3 plus reference TRBV5-1 and TRBJ2-2, the full variable domain is KAGVTQTPRYLIKTRGQQVTLSCSPISGHRSVSWYQQTPGQGLQFLFEYFSETQRNKGNFPGRFSGRQFSNSRSEMNVSTLELGDSALYLCASSLNRGRPPGELFFGEGSRLTVL.